Reported below is one T cell receptor (beta chain). Its specificity is not known. Only healthy Caucasians were included as donors. Trimming took 5 bases from V and 7 from J; bases not matched to a gene: 11. The CDR3 sequence is 16 residues long. The source of the sample is a study of identical twins. Regarding the study as a whole: There were fewer insertions in abundant cord blood beta clonotypes, but memory repertoires showed no such pattern. Within twin pairs, the out-of-frame alpha sequences they shared showed excess low generation probability. The authors drew conclusions from cross-sectional statistical analysis rather than following the same donors.

Each CDR3 protein is one row after TCRdb ran MiXCR on the 5' RACE reads. The data contain just under 550,000 distinct CDR3 sequences, 13% to 15% of them singletons. This sample was shared with a second study, whose subject was yellow fever vaccine responses in identical twins.

The rearrangement uses TRBV12-3 or TRBV12-4 and TRBJ2-2; TRBD2 aligns across 9 bases. The sequence was collected from a woman between 18 and 29 years old in good health. Sequenced sample: CD4+ T cells sorted from blood. The CDR3 DNA reads as TGTGCCAGCAGTATTGGGGGCGGGGGGGCAATCGGGGAGCTGTTTTTT. Residues: CASSIGGGGAIGELFF.